These 28 T cell receptor beta chains came from one sample sequenced in a study of radiation and T cells in renal cell carcinoma. The time point was: blood 2 weeks post-SBRT. The treatment is: 15 Gy SBRT to primary tumor, nephrectomy 4 weeks later. Libraries were prepared by immunoSEQ multiplex PCR; TCRdb keeps only in-frame clonotypes and omits some of them. The data hold 100,000 to 150,000 clones, with about 81% observed a single time. The sample consisted of blood, taken from a patient whose treatment included radiotherapy and nephrectomy. These receptors originate from a man in his fifties with renal cell carcinoma.

V and J are TRBV19 and TRBJ2-7; D may correspond to TRBD1 or TRBD2 (5 bases each). CDR1 is LNHDA, CDR2 SQIVND, per germline (reference sequence). V gave up 5 bases and J gave up 2 bases, with 10 bases separating them. This CDR3 is 13 amino acids long. DNA for the CDR3: TGTGCCAGTAGTGGGGACCCGACCTACGAGCAGTACTTC. Its translation is CASSGDPTYEQYF.

V usage is TRBV5-1 and J usage is TRBJ2-7; D may be TRBD1 or TRBD2 (5 bases each). The ends were cut back, 4 bases at V and 1 base at J, with 9 bases in the middle. The CDR3 extends over 13 amino acids. Germline CDR1 SGHRS, CDR2 YFSETQ. DNA of the CDR3: TGCGCCAGCAGCCGGGACCTTTCCTACGAGCAGTACTTC. It yields the protein CASSRDLSYEQYF. Complete variable domain (other parts from reference TRBV5-1 and TRBJ2-7): KAGVTQTPRYLIKTRGQQVTLSCSPISGHRSVSWYQQTPGQGLQFLFEYFSETQRNKGNFPGRFSGRQFSNSRSEMNVSTLELGDSALYLCASSRDLSYEQYFGPGTRLTVT.

The chain recombines TRBV5-1 with TRBJ1-1, with 7 bases aligning to TRBD1. After removal of 4 bases from V and 5 bases from J, the junction contained 8 bases not matched to a gene. The CDR3 extends over 14 amino acids. CDR1 and CDR2 from the germline V gene are SGHRS and YFSETQ. The CDR3 reads CASSEGQVWTEAFF. As DNA, the CDR3 is TGCGCCAGCAGCGAAGGACAGGTATGGACTGAAGCTTTCTTT.

The genes are TRBV5-1 and TRBJ2-1; TRBD2 matches at 11 bases. CDR1 and CDR2 (germline): SGHRS, YFSETQ. V was pared by 4 bases and J by 3 bases, with 6 bases of the junction left unmatched. The CDR3 totals 16 residues. In DNA form, the CDR3 reads TGCGCCAGCAGCGGGGGGCTAGCGGGAGGCTACAATGAGCAGTTCTTC. This encodes CASSGGLAGGYNEQFF.

Many counts were recorded for this clone. V is TRBV4-1 and J is TRBJ1-2; tentatively, D is TRBD1 (6 bases). CDR3 length: 14 residues. Per the germline V gene, CDR1 is MGHRA and CDR2 is YSYEKL. V dropped 1 base and J dropped 4 bases, with 10 bases sitting between them. Here the CDR3 reads CASSQALGGYGYTF. The CDR3 nucleotides read TGCGCCAGCAGCCAAGCCTTAGGGGGCTATGGCTACACCTTC.

The CDR3 reads CASSSGPTALKYNEQFF. The CDR3, as DNA: TGCGCCAGCAGCTCGGGTCCGACAGCCTTGAAATACAATGAGCAGTTCTTC. The chain has TRBV5-1 and TRBJ2-1; weak D call: TRBD1 (5 bases). The CDR3 is 17 amino acids. Germline lookup yields CDR1 SGHRS and CDR2 YFSETQ. Deletions cut 3 bases from V and 4 bases from J, with 20 bases between. The full variable domain, with the rest looked up from reference TRBV5-1 and TRBJ2-1, is KAGVTQTPRYLIKTRGQQVTLSCSPISGHRSVSWYQQTPGQGLQFLFEYFSETQRNKGNFPGRFSGRQFSNSRSEMNVSTLELGDSALYLCASSSGPTALKYNEQFFGPGTRLTVL.

This chain links TRBV19 with TRBJ2-7; 10 nucleotides align to TRBD2. Germline CDR1 is LNHDA and CDR2 is SQIVND (reference sequence). The CDR3 covers 17 residues. V lost 6 bases, J lost 1 base, and 12 bases stayed unmatched. CDR3 DNA sequence: TGTGCCAGTAGCCCCTCTCGGACTAGCGGTCCTTCCTACGAGCAGTACTTC. Residues: CASSPSRTSGPSYEQYF.

This clone was observed a few times. CDR3 nucleotides: TGTGCCAGCAGGCCGGGACCCCGTGAGTTGATCGAGCAGTACTTC. Protein sequence: CASRPGPRELIEQYF. The chain uses TRBV5-6 and TRBJ2-7, with D perhaps TRBD1 or TRBD2 (5 bases each). V was cut by 5 bases and J by 6 bases, with 21 bases left in between. CDR3 length equals 15 residues. The germline gives CDR1 SGHDT, CDR2 YYEEEE.

This rearrangement joins TRBV18 to TRBJ1-5; tentative D call: TRBD1 (5 bases). Germline loops: CDR1 KGHSH, CDR2 LQKENI. V was cut by 6 bases and J by 7 bases, with 13 bases left in between. The CDR3 contains 13 residues. CDR3 loop: CASSGGVEQPQHF. In DNA, the CDR3 is TGTGCCAGCTCCGGGGGGGTAGAGCAGCCCCAGCATTTT.

The rearrangement joins TRBV18 to TRBJ2-5; perhaps TRBD1 as D (6 bases). The CDR3 consists of 14 residues. Germline CDR1 is KGHSH and CDR2 is LQKENI. Deletions cut 3 bases from V and 3 bases from J, with 11 bases between. CDR3 bases: TGTGCCAGCTCACCCGGACAGACGAAAGAGACCCAGTACTTC. Translation: CASSPGQTKETQYF.

This clone was detected once. This chain connects TRBV6-5 to TRBJ1-2; D might be TRBD1 (6 bases). Trimming took off 0 bases at V and 5 bases at J, with 13 bases between the two ends. The CDR3 is made up of 15 amino acids. The V gene's germline CDR1 is MNHEY and CDR2 SVGAGI. Written as DNA, the CDR3 is TGTGCCAGCAGTTACTCCCTCCGGGGGGCGTATGGCTACACCTTC. Protein: CASSYSLRGAYGYTF.

This clone occurred once. The gene calls are TRBV5-5 and TRBJ1-4; D is perhaps TRBD1 (6 bases). The CDR3 is 17 amino acids. Germline assignment: CDR1 SGHKS and CDR2 YYEKEE (reference sequence). Trimming removed 3 bases from V and 1 base from J, with 16 bases in between. This CDR3 reads CASSSPRGEETNEKLFF. CDR3 nucleotides: TGTGCCAGCAGCTCGCCCAGGGGCGAGGAAACTAATGAAAAACTGTTTTTT.

In its sample, this clone was seen once. DNA for the CDR3: TGCAGCGCCTCCGAGACAGGGCCTGGAAACACCATATATTTT. Its translation: CSASETGPGNTIYF. The J gene is TRBJ1-3, the V gene TRBV29-1; 7 positions agree with TRBD1. The junction had 8 bases not matched to a gene; V was cut back by 7 bases and J by 2 bases. Germline V gene lookup returns CDR1 SQVTM and CDR2 ANQGSEA. The length of the CDR3 is 14 residues.

The chain carries TRBV10-3 and TRBJ2-7, with 10 bases identical to TRBD2. The V gene end was trimmed by 0 bases and the J gene end by 4 bases; junction bases not matched to a gene: 9. Germline CDR1 ENHRY, CDR2 SYGVKD. This CDR3 has 17 amino acids. The CDR3 sequence is CAISESIASGSKYEQYF. The CDR3 coding sequence is TGTGCCATCAGTGAGTCGATTGCTAGCGGGAGTAAGTACGAGCAGTACTTC.

V is TRBV6-5 and J is TRBJ1-4, with D perhaps matching TRBD1 (5 bases). CDR3 size: 15 residues. Trimming shortened V by 6 bases and J by 8 bases, and 19 bases separated the two germline ends. Germline values: CDR1 MNHEY, CDR2 SVGAGI. The CDR3 sequence: CASRDLTQSGEKLFF. The CDR3 nucleotides read TGTGCCAGCAGGGACCTGACCCAATCAGGGGAAAAACTGTTTTTT.

The rearrangement links TRBV7-9 to TRBJ2-2; D not resolved. The CDR3 has 13 residues. Trimming left V 4 bases short and J 4 bases short, with 7 bases between. In germline, CDR1 is SEHNR, CDR2 FQNEAQ (reference sequence). The CDR3 region is CASSYPGTGELFF. CDR3 coding DNA: TGTGCCAGCAGCTACCCCGGCACCGGGGAGCTGTTTTTT.

This clone was found a few times. The genes are TRBV12-5 and TRBJ2-7, with D maybe TRBD1 (5 bases). The germline V and J ends were trimmed by 5 bases and 0 bases, with 20 bases remaining between them. This CDR3 has 17 amino acids. Germline CDR1 and CDR2: LGHNT and FRNRAP. CDR3 DNA sequence: TGTGCTAGTGGTCCTCAACCCACAGGTCCGAGCTCCTACGAGCAGTACTTC. Its protein product is CASGPQPTGPSSYEQYF.

This clone was picked up one time. The rearrangement uses TRBV11-2 and TRBJ1-4, with D unresolved. The CDR3 loop spans 14 amino acids. CDR1 and CDR2 (germline): SGHAT, FQNNGV. V was cut by 3 bases and J by 5 bases, with 10 bases left in between. As DNA, the CDR3 is TGTGCCAGCAGCTTTACTGACAAAAATGAAAAACTGTTTTTT. Protein product: CASSFTDKNEKLFF.

The rearrangement links TRBV9 to TRBJ2-1; D is unresolved. The germline V gene has CDR1 SGDLS and CDR2 YYNGEE. Trimming stripped 0 bases from V and 0 bases from J, with 7 bases between. The CDR3 is 15 amino acids. The CDR3 sequence: CASSVVSSSYNEQFF. The DNA of the CDR3 is TGTGCCAGCAGCGTAGTGAGTAGCTCCTACAATGAGCAGTTCTTC. Full variable domain (outside the CDR3, taken from reference TRBV9 and TRBJ2-1): DSGVTQTPKHLITATGQRVTLRCSPRSGDLSVYWYQQSLDQGLQFLIQYYNGEERAKGNILERFSAQQFPDLHSELNLSSLELGDSALYFCASSVVSSSYNEQFFGPGTRLTVL.

V usage is TRBV6-5 and J usage is TRBJ1-4, with 8 bases that match TRBD1. The V segment lost 7 bases and the J segment 3 bases; nucleotides outside the gene matches: 7. The germline gives CDR1 MNHEY, CDR2 SVGAGI. CDR3 length equals 15 residues. The CDR3 DNA sequence: TGTGCCAGCACCTCTAGGGGACAGGCTAATGAAAAACTGTTTTTT. This codes for CASTSRGQANEKLFF.

The chain has TRBV9 and TRBJ1-2; weak D call: TRBD1 (5 bases). Per the germline V gene, CDR1 is SGDLS and CDR2 is YYNGEE. With 0 bases removed from V and 2 bases from J, the gap between germline ends came to 11 bases. There are 15 residues in the CDR3. CDR3 bases: TGTGCCAGCAGCGTAGTAGGGCAGGGAAACTATGGCTACACCTTC. It translates to CASSVVGQGNYGYTF.

The V gene is TRBV7-2, the J gene TRBJ2-1; 14 positions agree with TRBD2. CDR1 is SGHTA and CDR2 is FQGNSA in the germline V gene. The CDR3 runs 17 residues. J gave up 8 bases and V 0 bases, and 6 bases lay outside the gene matches. The CDR3 reads CASSLARLAGGRDEQFF. CDR3 DNA: TGTGCCAGCAGCTTAGCGCGACTAGCGGGGGGGCGGGATGAGCAGTTCTTC.

The chain has TRBV5-1 and TRBJ2-5, with D tentatively TRBD1 or TRBD2 (5 bases each). In germline, CDR1 is SGHRS, CDR2 YFSETQ. The germline V and J ends were trimmed by 3 bases and 4 bases, with 10 bases remaining between them. The CDR3 length is 13 residues. The CDR3 protein is CASSSVGGETQYF. DNA of the CDR3: TGCGCCAGCAGCTCAGTTGGGGGAGAGACCCAGTACTTC.

This clone was detected a few times. Other DNA sequences of this sample code for an identical CDR3. The chain carries TRBV6-4 and TRBJ1-1, with 9 bases fitting TRBD1. The CDR3 spans 14 residues. Germline values: CDR1 MRHNA, CDR2 SNTAGT. V lost 3 bases to trimming and J lost 4 bases; unmatched junction nucleotides: 3. The CDR3 loop is CASSDTDRGTEAFF. CDR3 in DNA: TGTGCCAGCAGTGATACGGACAGGGGCACTGAAGCTTTCTTT.

This clone has just one count. V usage is TRBV28 and J usage is TRBJ1-3, with no clear D. The V end lost 2 bases, the J end lost 4 bases, and 9 bases lay between the germline ends. CDR1 is MDHEN, CDR2 SYDVKM, per germline. This CDR3 is 14 amino acids long. The CDR3 is CASSLLRTGNTIYF. Written as DNA, the CDR3 is TGTGCCAGCAGTTTACTTCGTACCGGAAACACCATATATTTT. The entire variable domain, with the rest obtained from reference TRBV28 and TRBJ1-3, is as follows: DVKVTQSSRYLVKRTGEKVFLECVQDMDHENMFWYRQDPGLGLRLIYFSYDVKMKEKGDIPEGYSVSREKKERFSLILESASTNQTSMYLCASSLLRTGNTIYFGEGSWLTVV.

The chain links TRBV9 to TRBJ1-3, with a possible D match to TRBD1 (5 bases). The germline V and J ends were trimmed by 4 bases and 0 bases, with 14 bases remaining between them. Germline loops: CDR1 SGDLS, CDR2 YYNGEE. The CDR3 runs 16 residues. The CDR3 sequence: CASSPGEGDSGNTIYF. DNA for the CDR3: TGTGCCAGCAGCCCCGGCGAAGGGGACTCTGGAAACACCATATATTTT.

This clone is judged medium-sized (0.01 to 0.1%). This rearrangement joins TRBV7-9 to TRBJ2-2; D unresolved. The CDR3 loop spans 13 amino acids. With 1 base removed from V and 5 bases from J, the gap between germline ends came to 5 bases. Germline V gene sequence: CDR1 SEHNR, CDR2 FQNEAQ (reference sequence). The CDR3 loop reads CASSLDGTGELFF. For the CDR3, the DNA is TGTGCCAGCAGCTTAGACGGGACCGGGGAGCTGTTTTTT. The full variable domain, in which reference TRBV7-9 and TRBJ2-2 provide the parts outside the CDR3, is DTGVSQNPRHKITKRGQNVTFRCDPISEHNRLYWYRQTLGQGPEFLTYFQNEAQLEKSRLLSDRFSAERPKGSFSTLEIQRTEQGDSAMYLCASSLDGTGELFFGEGSRLTVL.

CDR3: CASSGTSGRGTQYF. In DNA form, the CDR3 reads TGTGCCAGCAGCGGGACTAGCGGGAGAGGGACGCAGTATTTT. The V and J genes are TRBV9 and TRBJ2-3; the match to TRBD2 covers 13 bases. CDR1 and CDR2 from the germline V gene are SGDLS and YYNGEE. This CDR3 comprises 14 residues. V shed 3 bases, J shed 9 bases, and the junction held 4 bases outside the gene matches.